This T cell receptor (beta chain) was sequenced in a study of control samples from healthy donors and cancer patients. Assay used: immunoSEQ multiplex PCR; TCRdb lists only in-frame clones, some missing. The sample shows some 150,000 clones, about nine tenths of them seen only once. There are 15 residues in the CDR3. Per the germline V gene, CDR1 is SGHTA and CDR2 is FQGNSA. The V gene end was trimmed by 1 base and the J gene end by 3 bases; junction bases not matched to a gene: 6. This chain connects TRBV7-2 to TRBJ2-7, with 7 bases that match TRBD2. Material: blood. This clonotype originated in a man in his thirties or forties in good health. The CDR3 protein is CASSLVVGGNYEQYF. DNA for the CDR3: TGTGCCAGCAGCTTAGTCGTCGGGGGGAACTACGAGCAGTACTTC.